The 2 T cell receptor beta chains presented below share a single source sample, sequenced in a study of T cell repertoires in cytomegalovirus infection. TCRdb re-analysed the reads in MiXCR, keeping a single row per CDR3 protein. The sample shows 550,000 to 700,000 distinct CDR3 sequences, under 45% of them seen only once. These receptors are not linked to any known antigen. The material was cultured PBMCs, obtained from culture after CMV antigen stimulation. The receptor source for this set is a human donor in good health (CMV status not recorded). Some clones in this sample may be carry-over from other donors' samples.

This clonotype was observed many times. The rearrangement uses TRBV7-2 and TRBJ2-1; 8 positions match TRBD2. The CDR3 is 16 amino acids. J gave up 15 bases and V 4 bases, and 20 bases lay outside the gene matches. Germline CDR1 SGHTA, CDR2 FQGNSA. CDR3 residues: CASSSPLERREVRRFF. CDR3 sequence (DNA): TGTGCCAGCAGCTCCCCTCTTGAGAGGCGGGAGGTGAGACGGTTCTTC.

The chain recombines TRBV5-5 with TRBJ2-1, with 7 bases that match TRBD2. Germline V gene lookup returns CDR1 SGHKS and CDR2 YYEKEE (reference sequence). This CDR3 has 15 amino acids. V lost 3 bases and J lost 5; bases outside the gene matches: 8. CDR3 amino acids: CASSWRAGVDNEQFF. Here the CDR3 DNA reads TGTGCCAGCAGCTGGCGGGCGGGGGTCGACAATGAGCAGTTCTTC.